Listed here are 15 T cell receptor beta chains from one sample, sequenced in a study of blood T cells in healthy people across ages. Next came a second PCR, run for about 6 to 11 cycles, which used a sample-barcoded 5' primer along with a J-beta primer mix. TCRdb reanalysed the 5' RACE reads using MiXCR and keeps one entry per CDR3 protein. The sample holds 920,000 or so distinct CDR3 sequences; 45% are singletons and the top ten take 15% to 20%. Material: blood. The receptors originated from a woman in her fifties or sixties in good health.

The chain recombines TRBV6-1 with TRBJ2-3, with 8 bases identical to TRBD1. The CDR3 runs 20 residues. V gave up 1 base and J gave up 0 bases; unmatched junction bases: 15. CDR1 is MNHNS and CDR2 is SASEGT in the germline V gene. In DNA, the CDR3 is TGTGCCAGCAGTGAAGAGTGGGTGAGACAGGGGCGTACCAGCACAGATACGCAGTATTTT. It yields the protein CASSEEWVRQGRTSTDTQYF.

J is TRBJ2-3 and V is TRBV5-1; a weak D match, TRBD1 (6 bases). The CDR3 contains 15 residues. Trimming removed 4 bases at V and 1 base at J, with 13 bases between. Germline-derived CDR1 and CDR2 are SGHRS and YFSETQ. CDR3 protein: CASSAEQGRTDTQYF. CDR3 DNA: TGCGCCAGCAGCGCGGAACAGGGACGCACAGATACGCAGTATTTT.

Concerning this clonotype itself: A read error may produce the germline difference seen at one junction end. The J gene is TRBJ2-5, the V gene TRBV15; 12 bases map to TRBD2. The germline V gene has CDR1 LNHNV and CDR2 YYDKDF (reference sequence). The CDR3 has 15 residues. The CDR3 loop is CATSVTSGSRETRYF. CDR3 DNA: TGTGCCACCAGCGTGACTAGCGGGAGCCGGGAGACCCGGTACTTC.

The chain is built from TRBV25-1 and TRBJ2-1; TRBD2 matches 9 bases. Per germline, CDR1 MGHDK and CDR2 SYGVNS. V shed 5 bases, J shed 9 bases, and the junction held 11 bases outside the gene matches. This CDR3 is 15 amino acids long. The CDR3 sequence is CASSRLAGRMGEQFF. DNA of the CDR3: TGTGCCAGCAGTCGCCTAGCGGGAAGAATGGGTGAGCAGTTCTTC. Using reference TRBV25-1 and TRBJ2-1 for the parts outside the CDR3, the full variable domain is EADIYQTPRYLVIGTGKKITLECSQTMGHDKMYWYQQDPGMELHLIHYSYGVNSTEKGDLSSESTVSRIRTEHFPLTLESARPSHTSQYLCASSRLAGRMGEQFFGPGTRLTVL.

This chain connects TRBV20-1 to TRBJ2-7, with TRBD2 matching 8 bases. Unmatched junction bases numbered 6, after V lost 1 base and J lost 4 bases. The CDR3 length is 14 residues. CDR1 DFQATT and CDR2 SNEGSKA come from the germline V gene (reference sequence). DNA of the CDR3: TGCAGTGCTAGAGTTCCCCTAGCGGGTTACGAGCAGTACTTC. Translated, it gives CSARVPLAGYEQYF.

This clonotype has a handful of counts. This chain connects TRBV29-1 to TRBJ2-3, with D possibly matching TRBD2 (6 bases). The CDR3 is made up of 11 amino acids. The germline CDR1 and CDR2 sequences are SQVTM and ANQGSEA. V was clipped by 7 bases and J by 7 bases, with 12 bases between them. The CDR3 reads CSGKEGNTQYF. DNA of the CDR3: TGCAGCGGCAAGGAGGGGAATACGCAGTATTTT.

The V and J genes are TRBV27 and TRBJ2-3; 7 bases align to TRBD2. CDR3 length: 14 residues. V gave up 6 bases and J gave up 5 bases; unmatched junction bases: 8. The germline gives CDR1 MNHEY, CDR2 SMNVEV (reference sequence). CDR3 amino acids: CASSYRRGGDTQYF. In DNA, the CDR3 is TGTGCCAGCAGCTACCGACGCGGGGGAGATACGCAGTATTTT.

The chain employs TRBV12-3 or TRBV12-4 and TRBJ2-1; D may match TRBD1 or TRBD2 (6 bases each). Trimming removed 2 bases from V and 13 bases from J, with 21 bases in between. CDR3 length equals 15 residues. The CDR3 sequence is CASSLMGGYGETQFF. The CDR3 region has the DNA TGTGCCAGCAGTTTAATGGGGGGCTATGGTGAGACCCAGTTCTTC.

The chain has TRBV19 and TRBJ2-5; 9 bases align to TRBD2. Germline V gene data show CDR1 as LNHDA and CDR2 as SQIVND (reference sequence). CDR3 size: 15 residues. V dropped 1 base and J dropped 5; count of bases not matched to a gene: 5. CDR3 residues: CASSIASGVAETQYF. CDR3 sequence (DNA): TGTGCCAGTAGTATAGCTAGCGGGGTAGCGGAGACCCAGTACTTC.

This clonotype has only a few counts. The rearrangement uses TRBV25-1 and TRBJ1-4, with D possibly being TRBD1 (5 bases). The CDR3 has 12 residues. CDR1 is MGHDK, CDR2 SYGVNS, per germline. V was cut by 10 bases and J by 8 bases, with 14 bases left in between. CDR3 loop: CATSEGREKLFF. As DNA, the CDR3 is TGTGCCACGTCTGAGGGGCGGGAAAAACTGTTTTTT.

This clonotype turned up a few times. The J gene is TRBJ2-7, the V gene TRBV7-2, with 13 nucleotides matching TRBD2. The J call may be incorrect, as the DNA end agrees better with TRBJ2-5. This CDR3 region has 17 residues. Germline-derived CDR1 and CDR2 are SGHTA and FQGNSA. The chain's CDR3 is CASSFGTSGKVIETQYF. The CDR3 nucleotides read TGTGCCAGCAGCTTTGGGACTAGCGGGAAAGTAATAGAGACCCAGTACTTC.

This sequence joins TRBV5-1 and TRBJ2-7; D ambiguous. V shed 7 bases and J shed 3 bases, with 11 bases lying between them. CDR1 and CDR2 (germline): SGHRS, YFSETQ. This CDR3 region has 12 residues. This CDR3 reads CASSGPGYEQYF. In DNA, the CDR3 is TGCGCCAGCTCGGGCCCGGGCTACGAGCAGTACTTC. The complete variable domain, with remaining parts taken from reference TRBV5-1 and TRBJ2-7, reads KAGVTQTPRYLIKTRGQQVTLSCSPISGHRSVSWYQQTPGQGLQFLFEYFSETQRNKGNFPGRFSGRQFSNSRSEMNVSTLELGDSALYLCASSGPGYEQYFGPGTRLTVT.

This clonotype has more than one count but fewer than ten. The V and J genes are TRBV6-6 and TRBJ2-3; 9 nucleotides match TRBD2. Losses at the gene ends were 6 bases for V and 5 bases for J; bases not matched to a gene: 6. The CDR3 runs 14 residues. Germline CDR1 MNHNY, CDR2 SVGAGI (reference sequence). CDR3 DNA: TGTGCCAGCAGCCTCGGACTAGCGCAAGATACGCAGTATTTT. Protein sequence: CASSLGLAQDTQYF.

This clonotype appeared once. The gene calls are TRBV27 and TRBJ2-7; TRBD2 matches 7 bases. This CDR3 is built from 14 residues. The junction had 11 bases not matched to a gene; V was cut back by 6 bases and J by 6 bases. Germline-derived CDR1 and CDR2 are MNHEY and SMNVEV (reference sequence). In DNA form, the CDR3 reads TGTGCCAGCAGACTCATGGGGGGGGAAGGCGAGCAGTACTTC. Protein sequence: CASRLMGGEGEQYF.

This chain links TRBV4-1 with TRBJ2-7, with TRBD2 matching over 7 bases. Matching the DNA end better, TRBJ2-5 makes the J call doubtful. Germline V gene lookup returns CDR1 MGHRA and CDR2 YSYEKL. The CDR3 loop spans 15 amino acids. CDR3 in amino acids: CASSQGRAHGETQYF. In DNA form, the CDR3 reads TGCGCCAGCAGCCAGGGGAGGGCCCATGGGGAGACCCAGTACTTC.